The clone carrying this T cell receptor (beta chain) was detected only a few times. Its antigen is currently unknown. The germline CDR1 and CDR2 sequences are MDHEN and SYDVKM. The CDR3 loop spans 14 amino acids. The V segment lost 7 bases and the J segment 8 bases; nucleotides outside the gene matches: 8. The data belong to a study of Ad26.COV2.S vaccination and SARS-CoV-2 variants. Study-level findings and limits: The breadth of spike-specific CD8+ and CD4+ T cell responses after vaccination was reportedly substantial. Placebo recipients had lower spike-specific TCR breadth than vaccine recipients.

The table came from immunoSEQ multiplex PCR; TCRdb's copy has only in-frame clones and leaves some out. The sample lists roughly 100,000 clones; 60% to 85% were seen once. The origin of this receptor is a human donor who had recovered from COVID-19. The starting material was peripheral blood, obtained after recovery from COVID-19. The chain links TRBV28 to TRBJ1-2; 12 positions agree with TRBD1. Here the CDR3 reads CASTVPGTGGGYTF. The CDR3 DNA sequence: TGTGCCAGCACCGTTCCCGGGACAGGGGGCGGCTACACCTTC.